The sequence of this T cell receptor (beta chain) was determined in a study of shared clonotypes between healthy human individuals. As processed by the authors: For the immunoSEQ data, sequences were junction-only without quality scores, so filtering differed. This table comes from immunoSEQ multiplex PCR, and its TCRdb copy is limited to in-frame clones, with some not included. From that table come the V and J calls and clone size; the DNA was used to work out D and trimming. Of some 2,500,000 clones listed, around 93% are singletons. The ends were cut back, 6 bases at V and 3 bases at J, with 15 bases in the middle. This CDR3 contains 15 residues. From germline, CDR1 is SGHRS and CDR2 YFSETQ.

The TCR was taken from a man aged 18 to 30 in good health. Some clones in this sample may be carry-over from other donors' samples. Material: naive CD4+ T cells from PBMCs. Described subset: CD45RA+ positively selected. The chain recombines TRBV5-1 with TRBJ2-2; D is undetermined. The CDR3, as DNA: TGCGCCAGCAACCCTTCTAACTTGGACACCGGGGAGCTGTTTTTT. This codes for CASNPSNLDTGELFF.